This is a list of T cell receptor beta chains from one sample in a study of siplizumab effects on memory and regulatory T cells. Sequenced by immunoSEQ multiplex PCR; TCRdb stores in-frame clones only, minus some. The sample has 65,000 to 85,000 clones; 93% are singletons. Sequenced sample: CD8+ T cells sorted from blood. The receptors here all came from a human donor in good health. Both conserved end residues are part of each CDR3. The D gene is left open where the match is weak. Only part of the rows carry a size: once, few, many, or a class if the clone is expanded.

d_call,j_call,clone_size,v_call,cdr3_aa,cdr3_nt
NA,TRBJ1-1,few,TRBV12-5,CASGQGDGTEAFF,TGTGCTAGTGGTCAGGGCGATGGGACTGAAGCTTTCTTT
NA,TRBJ2-7,NA,TRBV10-3,CAISQGTYEQYF,TGTGCCATCAGTCAGGGTACCTACGAGCAGTACTTC
NA,TRBJ2-1,NA,TRBV4-3,CASSQDSRGSYNEQFF,TGCGCCAGCAGCCAAGACTCGCGGGGCTCCTACAATGAGCAGTTCTTC
TRBD1,TRBJ1-3,NA,TRBV5-5,CASSSSGGEGNTIYF,TGTGCCAGCAGCTCATCAGGGGGCGAGGGAAACACCATATATTTT
NA,TRBJ1-2,NA,TRBV4-1,CASSQPFDDGYTF,TGCGCCAGCAGCCAACCGTTTGACGATGGCTACACCTTC
NA,TRBJ1-1,NA,TRBV19,CASRVEPYTEAFF,TGTGCCAGTAGGGTGGAGCCCTACACTGAAGCTTTCTTT
NA,TRBJ2-7,NA,TRBV9,CASSVQRLGGEQYF,TGTGCCAGCAGCGTACAGAGGCTAGGGGGCGAGCAGTACTTC
TRBD2,TRBJ2-1,NA,TRBV30,CAWSVASGGVNEQFF,TGTGCCTGGAGTGTGGCTAGCGGGGGAGTAAATGAGCAGTTCTTC
TRBD1,TRBJ1-2,once,TRBV4-1,CASSQESGTAINYGYTF,TGCGCCAGCAGCCAAGAGAGTGGGACAGCAATTAACTATGGCTACACCTTC
NA,TRBJ1-4,NA,TRBV6-5,CASSPAGVLEKLFF,TGTGCCAGCAGCCCCGCGGGAGTCCTAGAAAAACTGTTTTTT
TRBD2,TRBJ2-7,NA,TRBV4-1,CASSQDILGGSPYEQYF,TGCGCCAGCAGCCAAGATATCCTGGGAGGGAGCCCCTACGAGCAGTACTTC
TRBD2,TRBJ2-3,NA,TRBV28,CASRETSGSLDTQYF,TGTGCCAGCAGGGAGACTAGCGGGTCACTGGATACGCAGTATTTT
NA,TRBJ2-7,NA,TRBV18,CASSPSTSRGGEQYF,TGTGCCAGCTCACCCTCAACCAGTCGGGGAGGCGAGCAGTACTTC
TRBD1,TRBJ1-5,NA,TRBV2,CASSVGVQGWEPQHF,TGTGCCAGCAGTGTGGGGGTACAGGGGTGGGAGCCCCAGCATTTT
TRBD1,TRBJ2-7,NA,TRBV6-6,CASSLDGQGPYEQYF,TGTGCCAGCAGCCTCGACGGACAGGGTCCGTACGAGCAGTACTTC
TRBD2,TRBJ2-1,NA,TRBV7-3,CASSSAAGDANEQFF,TGTGCCAGCAGCTCCGCCGCGGGGGACGCCAATGAGCAGTTCTTC
NA,TRBJ1-1,NA,TRBV28,CASPPRADLTEAFF,TGTGCCAGCCCCCCCAGGGCGGACCTCACTGAAGCTTTCTTT
NA,TRBJ2-3,NA,TRBV9,CASSVGGALGDTQYF,TGTGCCAGCAGCGTAGGGGGGGCACTTGGGGATACGCAGTATTTT
TRBD2,TRBJ2-7,NA,TRBV29-1,CSVQVAGEQYF,TGCAGCGTTCAGGTAGCGGGAGAGCAGTACTTC
NA,TRBJ1-1,NA,TRBV4-2,CASEGENTEAFF,TGTGCCAGCGAGGGGGAGAACACTGAAGCTTTCTTT
NA,TRBJ2-6,once,TRBV5-1,CASSLEPQLLASGANVLTF,TGCGCCAGCAGCTTGGAACCCCAACTCCTGGCCTCTGGGGCCAACGTCCTGACTTTC